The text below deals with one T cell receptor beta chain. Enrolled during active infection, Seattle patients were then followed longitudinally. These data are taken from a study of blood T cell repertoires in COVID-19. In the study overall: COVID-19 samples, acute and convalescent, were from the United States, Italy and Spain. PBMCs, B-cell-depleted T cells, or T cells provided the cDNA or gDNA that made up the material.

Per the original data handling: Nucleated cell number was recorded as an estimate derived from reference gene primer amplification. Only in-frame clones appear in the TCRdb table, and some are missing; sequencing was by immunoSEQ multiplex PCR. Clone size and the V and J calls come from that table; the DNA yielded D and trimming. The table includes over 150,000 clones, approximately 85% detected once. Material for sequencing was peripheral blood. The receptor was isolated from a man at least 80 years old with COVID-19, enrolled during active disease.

The CDR3 sequence: CASSYSKGTGVYEQYF. CDR3 bases: TGTGCCAGCAGTTACTCGAAAGGGACAGGGGTCTACGAGCAGTACTTC. The gene calls are TRBV6-2 or TRBV6-3 and TRBJ2-7, with 10 bases identical to TRBD1. The CDR3 contains 16 residues. Germline V gives CDR1 MNHEY, CDR2 SVGEGT. V shed 0 bases, J shed 3 bases, and the junction held 5 bases outside the gene matches.